One and the same sample provided the 12 T cell receptor beta chains below, sequenced in a study of vaccination effects on CD4 cells after COVID-19. Produced via immunoSEQ multiplex PCR; TCRdb's table is partial and in-frame only. The sample has about 65,000 clones; 70% to 80% are singletons. ViraFEST expansion of antigen-specific CD4+ T cells with viral peptide pools preceded sequencing. CD4+ T cell isolation took place after approximately 11 days of culture. No vaccinee had earlier SARS-CoV-2 infection, and nucleocapsid antibodies were negative. The antigens these receptors bind are not known. Sequencing used CD4+ T cells from PBMCs cultured with HCoV-NL63 spike peptides, obtained before COVID-19 vaccination. The source is a human donor who received a COVID-19 vaccine.

The CDR3 DNA sequence: TGTGCCAGTAGTACGCGGACTAGCGGGGCGACCGGGGAGCTGTTTTTT. Protein sequence: CASSTRTSGATGELFF. The chain joins TRBV19 to TRBJ2-2; TRBD2 matches 12 bases. The CDR3 extends over 16 amino acids. Trimming took 4 bases from V and 5 from J; bases not matched to a gene: 5. Germline V gene sequence: CDR1 LNHDA, CDR2 SQIVND (reference sequence).

CDR3 loop: CASSYRTVNYGYTF. For the CDR3, the DNA is TGTGCCAGCAGTTACAGGACCGTAAACTATGGCTACACCTTC. V is TRBV6-5 and J is TRBJ1-2; no definite D call. This CDR3 has 14 residues. Per the germline V gene, CDR1 is MNHEY and CDR2 is SVGAGI. Trimming cost V 2 bases and J 2 bases, with 9 bases left between them.

V and J are TRBV5-8 and TRBJ2-2; 15 bases are shared with TRBD2. The CDR3 covers 20 residues. Per the germline V gene, CDR1 is SGHTS and CDR2 is YDEGEE. The J segment lost 4 bases and the V segment lost 4 bases, leaving 14 bases of the junction unmatched. In DNA, the CDR3 is TGTGCCAGCAGCGACGGACTAGCGGGGGGGTCGGTGTGGGGCACCGGGGAGCTGTTTTTT. This encodes CASSDGLAGGSVWGTGELFF. The whole variable domain, remainder taken from reference TRBV5-8 and TRBJ2-2, is EAGVTQSPTHLIKTRGQQATLRCSPISGHTSVYWYQQALGLGLQFLLWYDEGEERNRGNFPPRFSGRQFPNYSSELNVNALELEDSALYLCASSDGLAGGSVWGTGELFFGEGSRLTVL.

The chain links TRBV6-2 or TRBV6-3 to TRBJ1-6; 7 positions agree with TRBD1. This CDR3 is 15 amino acids long. Germline values: CDR1 MNHEY, CDR2 SVGEGT. V dropped 2 bases and J dropped 7; count of bases not matched to a gene: 5. Here the CDR3 DNA reads TGTGCCAGCAGTTACCCAAGGGACAGAAATTCACCCCTCCACTTT. Translation gives CASSYPRDRNSPLHF.

The chain couples TRBV28 to TRBJ1-5, with D possibly TRBD1 on 6 matching bases. The CDR3 has 15 residues. Per germline, CDR1 MDHEN and CDR2 SYDVKM. V lost 6 bases and J lost 0, with 12 bases in between. CDR3 sequence: CASRGGGLSNQPQHF. CDR3 DNA sequence: TGTGCCAGCAGAGGGGGGGGGCTTAGCAATCAGCCCCAGCATTTT.

The chain is built from TRBV20-1 and TRBJ2-3, with TRBD2 matching over 7 bases. Looked up from germline, CDR1 is DFQATT and CDR2 is SNEGSKA (reference sequence). After removal of 3 bases from V and 8 bases from J, the junction contained 5 bases not matched to a gene. This CDR3 is 12 amino acids long. In nucleotides, the CDR3 is TGCAGTGCTAGTCACCCGGGGGGTACGCAGTATTTT. Translated, it gives CSASHPGGTQYF.

A single count supports this clone. V gene TRBV4-2 combines with J gene TRBJ2-7; D is uncertain. The germline CDR1 and CDR2 sequences are LGHNA and YNFKEQ. The CDR3 runs to 18 residues. Trimming shortened V by 4 bases and J by 4 bases, and 26 bases separated the two germline ends. The CDR3 region is CASSRHRKNIPMNYEQYV. The DNA of the CDR3 is TGTGCCAGCAGCCGCCATAGAAAAAATATTCCTATGAATTACGAGCAGTACGTC.

J is TRBJ2-4 and V is TRBV7-9; TRBD1 aligns across 8 bases. Unmatched junction bases numbered 12, after V lost 5 bases and J lost 0 bases. This CDR3 spans 18 amino acids. Germline CDR1 SEHNR, CDR2 FQNEAQ (reference sequence). The CDR3 DNA reads as TGTGCCAGCAGCCCTTACCATGGACAGGGATCAGCCAAAAACATTCAGTACTTC. Translating gives CASSPYHGQGSAKNIQYF.

This clone has just one count. The V and J genes are TRBV6-5 and TRBJ1-3, with D tentatively TRBD1 (5 bases). Germline loops: CDR1 MNHEY, CDR2 SVGAGI. V was trimmed by 8 bases and J by 0 bases, leaving 8 bases between them. CDR3 length: 13 residues. CDR3 sequence (DNA): TGTGCCAGCTACAGGACCTCTGGAAACACCATATATTTT. Translating it yields CASYRTSGNTIYF.

V and J are TRBV4-3 and TRBJ1-1, with D possibly TRBD1 on 5 matching bases. Trimming shortened V by 3 bases and J by 7 bases, and 21 bases separated the two germline ends. The CDR3 covers 16 residues. Germline CDR1 LGHNA, CDR2 YSLEER. CDR3 coding DNA: TGCGCCAGCAGCCAGGGTACCGGGACTCCAGCCAATGAAGCTTTCTTT. Protein product: CASSQGTGTPANEAFF.

In this sample, this clone turned up a few times. The chain links TRBV6-4 to TRBJ1-1; D perhaps matches TRBD1 (5 bases). Trimming shortened V by 7 bases and J by 2 bases, and 11 bases separated the two germline ends. The germline gives CDR1 MRHNA, CDR2 SNTAGT. The CDR3 is made up of 13 amino acids. CDR3 residues: CASKFRDNTEAFF. CDR3 sequence (DNA): TGTGCCAGCAAGTTCAGGGACAACACTGAAGCTTTCTTT.

The rearrangement uses TRBV7-9 and TRBJ1-6, with D unresolved. The V gene lost 4 bases and the J gene lost 5 bases, with 9 bases spanning the gap. CDR1 and CDR2 (germline): SEHNR, FQNEAQ (reference sequence). This CDR3 is 14 amino acids long. CDR3 loop: CASSYRQDNSPLHF. The DNA for the CDR3 is TGTGCCAGCAGCTACCGACAAGATAATTCACCCCTCCACTTT.